The subject of this entry is one T cell receptor beta chain. The target of this receptor is not known. No much larger clone is present one base from it, and per-base qualities are unavailable. Collaborating institutions collected whole blood in K2EDTA tubes following their own protocols. Collaborator samples were shipped for TCRbeta analysis as frozen whole blood, isolated PBMCs, or DNA extracted from either sample type. These data originate in a study of blood T cell repertoires in COVID-19 (dated by TCRdb to 2020 to 2021). Turning to the overall study: The collaborator samples originated in the United States, Italy and Spain and spanned the acute and convalescent phases of COVID-19. The material from the prospective study consisted of cDNA or gDNA derived from T cells, B-cell-depleted T cells, or PBMCs. The dataset comprised deeply sampled blood TCRbeta repertoires from subjects exposed to, actively infected with, or recovered from COVID-19. The repertoires were released in a freely available public database meant as a resource for research on the immune response to SARS-CoV-2. The samples were drawn from the first 160 participants of the ongoing ImmuneRACE study and from roughly 1,300 subjects provided by 6 global collaborators. Sample metadata almost always included a de-identified subject ID, COVID-19 status, age in years and sex. Where HLA class I and class II types were available, the types were taken from metadata supplied by the sample provider, not from assay-based typing.

The immunoSEQ Assay, a bias-controlled multiplex PCR, was used to amplify TCRbeta CDR3 regions from genomic DNA. Regarding the original processing steps: Within the assay, amplification of reference gene primers was used to estimate how many nucleated cells each sample contained. Sequence reads were collapsed and filtered to measure the absolute abundance of every unique TCRbeta CDR3 rearrangement. Productive Simpson clonality was computed per sample as the square root of Simpson's diversity index over productive rearrangements. The table comes from immuneACCESS by way of TCRdb, which keeps in-frame sequences with V and J called. Part of the clones is missing from these tables; in studies checked, under half for an unresolved V gene and the rest for unknown reasons. Clonal size and the V and J genes are those of that table, whereas D and trimming came from the DNA. For this sample the table gives under 30,000 clones, of which over 75% were detected only once. Of the sample, approximately 16% falls within the top ten clones.

Here is what the overall study found, with its caveats: The quantity of clinical and demographic metadata differed by source and by participant and was supplied without curation.

Source material: peripheral blood. This clonotype was obtained from an elderly man with acute or convalescent COVID-19.

The CDR3 protein is CAWSPGTGTPEAFF. The nucleotide sequence reads as follows: TGTGCCTGGAGCCCCGGGACAGGCACCCCCGAAGCTTTCTTT. The rearranged segments are TRBV30 and TRBJ1-1; 8 bases in the junction line up with TRBD1. Sequences GTSNPN (CDR1) and SVGIG (CDR2) are obtained from the germline V gene (reference sequence). The CDR3 runs 14 residues from the cysteine to the phenylalanine. Just the 42-base CDR3 DNA is kept, in frame starting at base 1. The germline V end is reduced by 3 bases and the J end by 8 bases; junction bases left unmatched: 11.